This TCR beta chain was obtained from a study of blood T cell repertoires in COVID-19. The J segment lost 9 bases and the V segment lost 6 bases, leaving 15 bases of the junction unmatched. CDR3 length equals 15 residues. Germline V gene lookup returns CDR1 MNHEY and CDR2 SVGEGT. Profiling relied on immunoSEQ multiplex PCR, and the TCRdb table lists in-frame clones only, not all of them. The table has under 350,000 clones, around 86% seen once. The chain joins TRBV6-2 or TRBV6-3 to TRBJ2-3; 7 bases map to TRBD2. This receptor was taken from a woman aged 40-49 years with acute COVID-19. Sequences were obtained from PBMCs or T cells enriched from blood (not recorded which). The CDR3 protein is CASSPLAVGLGTQYF. DNA for the CDR3: TGTGCCAGCAGCCCGCTAGCGGTTGGTCTGGGCACGCAGTATTTT.